A single T cell receptor beta chain is shown here with its context. Its antigen is still unknown. The sample comes from a study of lymphopenia after photon versus proton radiotherapy. Findings of the study overall: A bigger post-nadir fall in TCR diversity correlated inversely with survival time in deceased patients. Relative stability marked proton patients; photon patients lost diversity and naive cells. Oligoclonal CD8+ Temra expansion after nadir drove photon patients' diversity drop.

CDR1 and CDR2 (germline): MDHEN, SYDVKM. After removal of 6 bases from V and 6 bases from J, the junction contained 7 bases not matched to a gene. CDR3 size: 14 residues. Sequencing was performed with immunoSEQ multiplex PCR; in TCRdb, only in-frame clones are kept and a portion is missing. The sample contains 55,000 to 75,000 clones, under 95% of which appear only once. The sequence came from a woman in her seventies with pancreatic cancer. This chain connects TRBV28 to TRBJ2-3; 9 bases agree with TRBD1. The sequenced sample was peripheral blood, obtained from a patient treated with photon-based radiotherapy. Here the CDR3 reads CASSPGQGRDTQYF. CDR3 nucleotide sequence: TGTGCCAGCAGCCCCGGACAGGGGAGGGATACGCAGTATTTT.